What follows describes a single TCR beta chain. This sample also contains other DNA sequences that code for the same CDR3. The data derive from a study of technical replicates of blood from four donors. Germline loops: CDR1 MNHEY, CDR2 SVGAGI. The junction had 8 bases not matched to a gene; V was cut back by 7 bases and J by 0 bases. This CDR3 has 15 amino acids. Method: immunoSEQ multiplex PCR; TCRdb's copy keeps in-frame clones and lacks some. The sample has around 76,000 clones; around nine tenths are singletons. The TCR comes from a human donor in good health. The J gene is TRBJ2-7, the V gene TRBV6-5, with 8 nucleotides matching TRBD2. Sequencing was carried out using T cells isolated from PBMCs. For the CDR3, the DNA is TGTGCCAGCACCCTCCTAGCGGGTTCCTCCTACGAGCAGTACTTC. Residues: CASTLLAGSSYEQYF.